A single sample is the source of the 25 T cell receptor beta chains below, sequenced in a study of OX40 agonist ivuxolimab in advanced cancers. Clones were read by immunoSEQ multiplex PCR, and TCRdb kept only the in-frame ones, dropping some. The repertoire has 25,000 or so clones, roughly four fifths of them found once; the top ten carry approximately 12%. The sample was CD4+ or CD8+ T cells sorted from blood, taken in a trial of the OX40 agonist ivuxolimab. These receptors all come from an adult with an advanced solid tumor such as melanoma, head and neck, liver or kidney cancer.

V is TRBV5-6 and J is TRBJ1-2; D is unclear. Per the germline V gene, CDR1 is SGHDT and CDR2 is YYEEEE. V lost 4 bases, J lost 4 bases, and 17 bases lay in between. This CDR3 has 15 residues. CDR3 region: CASSELMGSAYGYTF. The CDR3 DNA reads TGTGCCAGCAGCGAGTTGATGGGGTCTGCCTATGGCTACACCTTC.

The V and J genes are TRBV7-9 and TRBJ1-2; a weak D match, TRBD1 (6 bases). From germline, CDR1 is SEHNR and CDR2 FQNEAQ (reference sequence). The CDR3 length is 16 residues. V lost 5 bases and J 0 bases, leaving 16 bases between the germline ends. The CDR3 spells CASSLGQSTPNYGYTF. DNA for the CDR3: TGTGCCAGCAGCCTAGGACAGTCTACCCCTAACTATGGCTACACCTTC.

The CDR3 DNA reads as TGTGCCAGCAGCAGTATGGGACAGGGGCGAAATACAAGCACAGATACGCAGTATTTT. Amino acids: CASSSMGQGRNTSTDTQYF. The chain employs TRBV21-1 and TRBJ2-3; the D call TRBD1 from the table was never checked on the DNA. TRBV21-1 is termed a pseudogene. The CDR3 contains 19 residues.

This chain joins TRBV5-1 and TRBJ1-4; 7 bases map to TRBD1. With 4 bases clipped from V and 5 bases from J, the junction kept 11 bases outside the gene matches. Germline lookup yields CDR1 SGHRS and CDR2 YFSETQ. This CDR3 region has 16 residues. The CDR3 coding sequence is TGCGCCAGCAGCCAGACCCCGACAGGGTTGAATGAAAAACTGTTTTTT. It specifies CASSQTPTGLNEKLFF.

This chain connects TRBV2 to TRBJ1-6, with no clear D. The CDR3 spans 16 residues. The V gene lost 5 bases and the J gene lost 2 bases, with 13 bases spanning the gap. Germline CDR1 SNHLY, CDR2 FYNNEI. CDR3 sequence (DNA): TGTGCCAGCAGTTATGTCCTGGCTGCCTATAATTCACCCCTCCACTTT. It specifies CASSYVLAAYNSPLHF.

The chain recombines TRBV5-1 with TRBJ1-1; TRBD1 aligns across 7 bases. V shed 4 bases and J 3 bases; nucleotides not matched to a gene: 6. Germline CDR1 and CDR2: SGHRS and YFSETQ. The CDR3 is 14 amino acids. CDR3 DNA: TGCGCCAGCAGCATACGGGACAGCTACACTGAAGCTTTCTTT. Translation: CASSIRDSYTEAFF.

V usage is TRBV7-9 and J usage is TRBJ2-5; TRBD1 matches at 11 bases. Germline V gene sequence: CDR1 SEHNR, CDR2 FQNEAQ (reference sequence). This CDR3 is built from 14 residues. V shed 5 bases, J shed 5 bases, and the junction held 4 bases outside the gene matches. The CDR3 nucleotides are TGTGCCAGCAGCCCCCGGGACAGGGGGGAGACCCAGTACTTC. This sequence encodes CASSPRDRGETQYF. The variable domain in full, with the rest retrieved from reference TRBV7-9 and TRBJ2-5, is DTGVSQNPRHKITKRGQNVTFRCDPISEHNRLYWYRQTLGQGPEFLTYFQNEAQLEKSRLLSDRFSAERPKGSFSTLEIQRTEQGDSAMYLCASSPRDRGETQYFGPGTRLLVL.

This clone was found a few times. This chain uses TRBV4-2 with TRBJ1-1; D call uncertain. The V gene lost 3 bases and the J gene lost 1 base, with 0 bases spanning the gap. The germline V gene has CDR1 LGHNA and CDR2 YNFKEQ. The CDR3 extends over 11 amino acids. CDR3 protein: CASSQNTEAFF. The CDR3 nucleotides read TGTGCCAGCAGCCAGAACACTGAAGCTTTCTTT.

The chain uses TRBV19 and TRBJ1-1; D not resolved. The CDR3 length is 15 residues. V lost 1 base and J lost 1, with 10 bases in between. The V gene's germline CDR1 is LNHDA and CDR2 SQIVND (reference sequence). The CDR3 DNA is TGTGCCAGTAGTATAGGTGCAGGAGGGAACACTGAAGCTTTCTTT. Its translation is CASSIGAGGNTEAFF.

The CDR3 nucleotides are TGTGCCAGCAGCTCGTCGGGAGCCTATGGCTACACCTTC. Protein: CASSSSGAYGYTF. The chain is built from TRBV7-9 and TRBJ1-2; D gene uncertain. CDR1 and CDR2 from the germline V gene are SEHNR and FQNEAQ (reference sequence). The germline V and J ends were trimmed by 4 bases and 4 bases, with 10 bases remaining between them. The CDR3 loop spans 13 amino acids.

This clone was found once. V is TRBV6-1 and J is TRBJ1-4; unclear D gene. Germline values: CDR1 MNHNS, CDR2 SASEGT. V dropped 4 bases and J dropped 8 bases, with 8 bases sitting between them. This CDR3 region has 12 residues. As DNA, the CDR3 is TGTGCCAGCAGTGTTGTCCGGGAAAAACTGTTTTTT. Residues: CASSVVREKLFF.

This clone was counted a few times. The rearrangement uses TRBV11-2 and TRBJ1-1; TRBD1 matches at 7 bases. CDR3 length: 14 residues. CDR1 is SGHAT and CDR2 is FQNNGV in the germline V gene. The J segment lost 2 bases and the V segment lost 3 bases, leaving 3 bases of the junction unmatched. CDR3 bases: TGTGCCAGCAGCTTCCACAGGGGTAACACTGAAGCTTTCTTT. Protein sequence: CASSFHRGNTEAFF.

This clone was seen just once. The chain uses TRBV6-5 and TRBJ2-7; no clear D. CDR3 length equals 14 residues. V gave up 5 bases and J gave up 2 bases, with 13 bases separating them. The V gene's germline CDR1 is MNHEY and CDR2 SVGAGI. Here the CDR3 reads CASSDEQTTYEQYF. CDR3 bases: TGTGCCAGCAGTGACGAACAGACGACCTACGAGCAGTACTTC.

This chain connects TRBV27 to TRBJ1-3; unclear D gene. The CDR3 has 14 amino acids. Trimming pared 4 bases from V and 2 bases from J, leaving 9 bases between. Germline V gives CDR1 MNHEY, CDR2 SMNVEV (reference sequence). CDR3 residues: CASSSDLTGNTIYF. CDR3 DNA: TGTGCCAGCAGTTCGGACCTGACTGGAAACACCATATATTTT.

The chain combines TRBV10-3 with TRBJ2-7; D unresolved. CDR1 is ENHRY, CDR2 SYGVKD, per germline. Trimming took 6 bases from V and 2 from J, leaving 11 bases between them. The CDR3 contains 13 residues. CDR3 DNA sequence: TGTGCCATCAGGGACGGCGAGACCTACGAGCAGTACTTC. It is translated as CAIRDGETYEQYF.

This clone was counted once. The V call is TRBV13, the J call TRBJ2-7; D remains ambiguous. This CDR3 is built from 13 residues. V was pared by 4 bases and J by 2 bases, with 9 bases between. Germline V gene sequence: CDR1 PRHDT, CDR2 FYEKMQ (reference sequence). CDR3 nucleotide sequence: TGTGCCAGCAGCTCGGACGGAGCCTACGAGCAGTACTTC. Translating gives CASSSDGAYEQYF.

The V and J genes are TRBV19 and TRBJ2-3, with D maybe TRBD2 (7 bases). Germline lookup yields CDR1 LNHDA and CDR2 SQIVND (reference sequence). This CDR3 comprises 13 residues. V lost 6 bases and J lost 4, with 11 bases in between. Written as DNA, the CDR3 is TGTGCCAGTAGGGCGGGGGCCGCAGATACGCAGTATTTT. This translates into CASRAGAADTQYF.

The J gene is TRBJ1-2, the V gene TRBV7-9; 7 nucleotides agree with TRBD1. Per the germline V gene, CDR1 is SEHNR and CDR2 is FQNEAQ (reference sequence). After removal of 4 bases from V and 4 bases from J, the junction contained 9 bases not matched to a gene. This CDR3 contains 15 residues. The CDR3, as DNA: TGTGCCAGCAGCTCCTACAGGGGCGATACCTATGGCTACACCTTC. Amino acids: CASSSYRGDTYGYTF.

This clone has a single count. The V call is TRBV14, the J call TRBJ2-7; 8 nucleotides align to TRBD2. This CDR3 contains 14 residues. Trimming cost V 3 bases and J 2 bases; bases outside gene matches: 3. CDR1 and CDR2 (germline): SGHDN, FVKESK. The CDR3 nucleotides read TGTGCCAGCAGCCAGCCGGGACTAGCCTACGAGCAGTACTTC. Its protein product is CASSQPGLAYEQYF.

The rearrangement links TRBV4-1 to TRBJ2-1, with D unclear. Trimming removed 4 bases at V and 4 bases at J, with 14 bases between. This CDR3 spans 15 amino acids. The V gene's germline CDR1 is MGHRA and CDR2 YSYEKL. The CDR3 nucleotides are TGCGCCAGCAGCCCGCTCGAGGACGGATACAATGAGCAGTTCTTC. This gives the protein CASSPLEDGYNEQFF.

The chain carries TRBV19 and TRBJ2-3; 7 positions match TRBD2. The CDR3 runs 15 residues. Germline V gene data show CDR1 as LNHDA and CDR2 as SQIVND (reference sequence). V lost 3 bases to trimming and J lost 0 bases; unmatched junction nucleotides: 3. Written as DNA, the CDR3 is TGTGCCAGTAGTATGGGAGGGGACAGCACAGATACGCAGTATTTT. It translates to CASSMGGDSTDTQYF. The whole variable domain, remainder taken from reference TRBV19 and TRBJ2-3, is DGGITQSPKYLFRKEGQNVTLSCEQNLNHDAMYWYRQDPGQGLRLIYYSQIVNDFQKGDIAEGYSVSREKKESFPLTVTSAQKNPTAFYLCASSMGGDSTDTQYFGPGTRLTVL.

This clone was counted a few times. This CDR3 reads CATVRGDTEAFF. CDR3 nucleotide sequence: TGTGCCACCGTAAGGGGCGACACTGAAGCTTTCTTT. The genes are TRBV25-1 and TRBJ1-1, with D possibly being TRBD1 (5 bases). Germline V CDR1 and CDR2: MGHDK, SYGVNS. The V end was cut by 10 bases, the J end by 3 bases, with 12 bases between. The CDR3 length is 12 residues.

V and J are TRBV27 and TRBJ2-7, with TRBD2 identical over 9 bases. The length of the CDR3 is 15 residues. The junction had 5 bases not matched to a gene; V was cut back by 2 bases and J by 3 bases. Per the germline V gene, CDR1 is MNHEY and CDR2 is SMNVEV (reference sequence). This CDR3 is CASSLAGGPFYEQYF. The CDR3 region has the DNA TGTGCCAGCAGTTTAGCGGGGGGGCCATTCTACGAGCAGTACTTC.

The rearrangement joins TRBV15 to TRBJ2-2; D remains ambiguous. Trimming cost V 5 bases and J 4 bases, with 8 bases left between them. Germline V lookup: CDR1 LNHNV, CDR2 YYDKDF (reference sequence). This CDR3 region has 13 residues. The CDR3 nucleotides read TGTGCCACCAGCCAGGACGGCACCGGGGAGCTGTTTTTT. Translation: CATSQDGTGELFF.

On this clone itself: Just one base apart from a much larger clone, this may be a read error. CDR3 DNA sequence: TGTGCCAGTAGGGAGGGGGGGTATAAGAACGCTGAAGCTTTCTTT. Amino acids: CASREGGYKNAEAFF. This chain uses TRBV19 with TRBJ1-1; D may be TRBD1 (6 bases). The CDR3 covers 15 residues. CDR1 LNHDA and CDR2 SQIVND come from the germline V gene (reference sequence).